Listed here is a single T cell receptor (beta chain). The CDR3 runs 15 residues. Germline assignment: CDR1 LGHDT and CDR2 YNNKEL (reference sequence). The V and J ends lost 3 bases and 3 bases respectively, with 12 bases between them. The data were obtained in a study of blood T cell repertoires in COVID-19. Overall study context: Sites across the United States, Italy and Spain contributed samples from acute and convalescent COVID-19. Sources were T cells, B-cell-depleted T cells, or PBMCs; the material itself was cDNA or gDNA.

In the source study's methods: Estimation of nucleated cell counts relied on the amplification of reference gene primers. Using immunoSEQ multiplex PCR, the repertoire was profiled, and TCRdb retains in-frame clones only, with some absent. V, J and clone size were drawn from that table, and D and trimming were deduced from the DNA. The data hold 65,000 to 80,000 clones, with about nine tenths observed a single time. Sequencing was done on a sample of peripheral blood. The V call is TRBV3-1 (or the pseudogene TRBV3-2), the J call TRBJ1-5, with D maybe TRBD1 (6 bases). This clonotype was sampled from a man in his thirties or forties with acute or convalescent COVID-19. The CDR3 loop is CASSHGQLPNQPQHF. The CDR3 DNA follows: TGTGCCAGCAGCCACGGACAGCTGCCCAATCAGCCCCAGCATTTT.